Listed here are 2 T cell receptor beta chains from one sample, sequenced in a study of Ad26.COV2.S vaccination and SARS-CoV-2 variants (dated by TCRdb to 2020 to 2022). Taken with the paper, the label for treatment or condition translates to: roughly 19 received Ad26.COV2.S at low or high dose, single or two shots; about 5 received placebo; per-sample allocation not given. For vaccine and placebo recipients, repertoires were sequenced using samples collected on day 63 after the first injection. Preparation of the library involved the immunoSEQ multiplex PCR assay. TCRdb holds this immuneACCESS table with in-frame rearrangements only. Some clones are missing; in checked studies, unresolved V genes explain under half, and the rest has no known cause. The sample table holds approximately 500,000 clones, of which around 85% were seen once. The ten top clones hold about 13% of the sample. Sequenced material: peripheral blood, taken in a trial of Ad26.COV2.S vaccine versus placebo. These receptors were taken from a person aged 18-65 years who received the Ad26.COV2.S COVID-19 vaccine or a placebo.

This clone was picked up a small number of times. V gene TRBV30 combines with J gene TRBJ1-4; D ambiguous. V was trimmed by 8 bases and J by 4 bases, leaving 11 bases between them. Germline V gene data show CDR1 as GTSNPN and CDR2 as SVGIG (reference sequence). CDR3 length equals 12 residues. The CDR3: CAGARDNEKLFF. In nucleotides, the CDR3 is TGTGCCGGAGCTAGGGATAATGAAAAACTGTTTTTT.

The rearrangement links TRBV12-3 or TRBV12-4 to TRBJ2-3; 7 bases are shared with TRBD1. J gave up 5 bases and V 3 bases, and 2 bases lay outside the gene matches. The CDR3 runs to 13 residues. This CDR3 reads CASSFYRGDTQYF. CDR3 coding DNA: TGTGCCAGCAGTTTTTACAGGGGAGATACGCAGTATTTT.